The 29 T cell receptor beta chains in this list originate from one sample, sequenced in a study of response to subunit inactivated influenza vaccine. Each CDR3 protein is one row after TCRdb ran MiXCR on the RT-PCR reads. The profile covers 800,000 to 1,000,000 distinct CDR3 sequences, with approximately 22% appearing a single time and about a tenth taken by the ten largest. This specimen consisted of PBMCs from blood, obtained 5 days after vaccination. These receptors were collected from a man aged 45-65 years who received an inactivated influenza vaccine.

This chain links TRBV20-1 with TRBJ2-7; a weak D match, TRBD1 (6 bases). Germline CDR1 is DFQATT and CDR2 is SNEGSKA (reference sequence). Trimming cost V 6 bases and J 0 bases, with 15 bases left between them. The CDR3 consists of 14 residues. The DNA for the CDR3 is TGCAGTGCCTCATGGACAGACCCCTCCTACGAGCAGTACTTC. Translation: CSASWTDPSYEQYF.

The V call is TRBV6-2 or TRBV6-3, the J call TRBJ2-7; weak D call: TRBD2 (6 bases). The CDR3 contains 16 residues. CDR1 is MNHEY, CDR2 SVGEGT, per germline. V was cut by 2 bases and J by 3 bases, with 17 bases left in between. CDR3 region: CASSYRGAGPIYEQYF. CDR3 in DNA: TGTGCCAGCAGTTACCGGGGAGCGGGTCCCATCTACGAGCAGTACTTC.

The rearrangement uses TRBV21-1 and TRBJ2-1. TRBV21-1 is recorded as a pseudogene. The CDR3 contains 11 residues. The CDR3 reads CASSKGVEQFF. The CDR3 DNA is TGTGCCAGCAGCAAAGGGGTGGAGCAGTTCTTC.

V usage is TRBV6-1 and J usage is TRBJ2-3; unclear D gene. V gave up 8 bases and J gave up 4 bases, with 19 bases separating them. Germline assignment: CDR1 MNHNS and CDR2 SASEGT. The length of the CDR3 is 15 residues. DNA of the CDR3: TGTGCCAGCCACCCCTCTGGTACAGCCGCAGATACGCAGTATTTT. Protein product: CASHPSGTAADTQYF.

As for this clonotype: The junction departs from the called germline gene at one end, perhaps through a read error. The chain recombines TRBV6-1 with TRBJ2-1; 9 bases match TRBD2. Germline loops: CDR1 MNHNS, CDR2 SASEGT. The CDR3 has 12 amino acids. Written as DNA, the CDR3 is TGTGCCAGCATTGATGGTTATAGCGGGGGTATCTTC. Translating it yields CASIDGYSGGIF.

The rearrangement uses TRBV20-1 and TRBJ2-2; D is unclear. There are 12 residues in the CDR3. Trimming stripped 3 bases from V and 7 bases from J, with 9 bases between. CDR1 DFQATT and CDR2 SNEGSKA come from the germline V gene (reference sequence). CDR3 DNA: TGCAGTGCTAGGAGGATTTACGGGGAGCTGTTTTTT. Amino acids: CSARRIYGELFF.

This clonotype was seen more than once but under ten times. The chain combines TRBV7-8 with TRBJ2-1; 7 nucleotides match TRBD1. Trimming at V came to 5 bases and at J to 1 base, leaving 8 bases not matched to a gene. Germline loops: CDR1 SGHVS, CDR2 FQNEAQ. The CDR3 loop spans 16 amino acids. The CDR3 DNA is TGTGCCAGCAGCGCAACCAGGGGGTCTTCCTACAATGAGCAGTTCTTC. Encoded protein: CASSATRGSSYNEQFF. Based on the CDR3 plus reference TRBV7-8 and TRBJ2-1, the full variable domain is GAGVSQSPRYKVAKRGQDVALRCDPISGHVSLFWYQQALGQGPEFLTYFQNEAQLDKSGLPSDRFFAERPEGSVSTLKIQRTQQEDSAVYLCASSATRGSSYNEQFFGPGTRLTVL.

This clonotype came up a few times. The chain recombines TRBV27 with TRBJ2-5; D remains ambiguous. V was cut by 2 bases and J by 1 base, with 8 bases left in between. The CDR3 has 14 residues. Germline assignment: CDR1 MNHEY and CDR2 SMNVEV (reference sequence). CDR3: CASSLQATQETQYF. CDR3 coding DNA: TGTGCCAGCAGTTTACAGGCCACCCAAGAGACCCAGTACTTC.

This chain links TRBV4-1 with TRBJ1-1, with a possible D match to TRBD1 (5 bases). This CDR3 region has 17 residues. Deletions cut 1 base from V and 1 base from J, with 16 bases between. Germline V CDR1 and CDR2: MGHRA, YSYEKL. CDR3 bases: TGCGCCAGCAGCCAAGTTAATGGCAAGGGGAGGAACACTGAAGCTTTCTTT. Its translation: CASSQVNGKGRNTEAFF.

This clonotype was recorded only once. This chain joins TRBV10-3 and TRBJ1-1, with D maybe TRBD1 (6 bases). Germline CDR1 and CDR2: ENHRY and SYGVKD. This CDR3 contains 13 residues. Trimming left V 10 bases short and J 2 bases short, with 14 bases between. The CDR3 DNA follows: TGTGCCACCACGGACAGCCTAAACACTGAAGCTTTCTTT. Translation gives CATTDSLNTEAFF.

This clonotype was seen many times. The V and J genes are TRBV7-2 and TRBJ2-3; 8 bases map to TRBD2. V was clipped by 5 bases and J by 1 base; unmatched bases: 5. There are 15 residues in the CDR3. Per germline, CDR1 SGHTA and CDR2 FQGNSA. CDR3 sequence reads: CASSTGTRGTDTQYF. The CDR3 DNA reads as TGTGCCAGCAGCACCGGGACTAGAGGCACAGATACGCAGTATTTT.

In this sample, this clonotype turned up a few times. The chain uses TRBV12-3 or TRBV12-4 and TRBJ1-4; D call uncertain. The CDR3 extends over 14 amino acids. Trimming took 6 bases from V and 8 from J, leaving 16 bases between them. CDR3: CASSLSGLEEKLFF. CDR3 DNA sequence: TGTGCCAGCAGCCTCTCCGGGTTGGAAGAAAAACTGTTTTTT.

The rearrangement links TRBV20-1 to TRBJ1-5; D is unresolved. CDR3 length: 14 amino acids. The germline V gene encodes CDR1 DFQATT and CDR2 SNEGSKA (reference sequence). V gave up 6 bases and J gave up 4 bases, with 16 bases separating them. The CDR3 DNA reads TGCAGTGCGGAGTCGAGGTTGCGGAATCAGCCCCAGCATTTT. Protein sequence: CSAESRLRNQPQHF.

The chain employs TRBV29-1 and TRBJ2-5; the match to TRBD1 covers 10 bases. Looked up from germline, CDR1 is SQVTM and CDR2 is ANQGSEA. This CDR3 contains 16 residues. After removal of 1 base from V and 1 base from J, the junction contained 6 bases not matched to a gene. The DNA of the CDR3 is TGCAGCGTTGAAGGGACAGGGGGGGGAATCCAAGAGACCCAGTACTTC. It yields the protein CSVEGTGGGIQETQYF.

This clonotype was recorded a few times. V usage is TRBV6-2 or TRBV6-3 and J usage is TRBJ2-4; 10 nucleotides agree with TRBD2. The V segment lost 2 bases and the J segment 6 bases; nucleotides outside the gene matches: 4. The CDR3 sequence is 15 residues long. The V gene's germline CDR1 is MNHEY and CDR2 SVGEGT. The CDR3 nucleotides read TGTGCCAGCAGTTACATCCTAGCGGGGGCAAACATTCAGTACTTC. This sequence encodes CASSYILAGANIQYF.

This clonotype was counted a few times. This chain joins TRBV12-3 or TRBV12-4 and TRBJ1-5, with a possible D match to TRBD1 (5 bases). V was clipped by 6 bases and J by 4 bases, with 19 bases between them. The CDR3 contains 16 residues. CDR3 nucleotide sequence: TGTGCCAGCAGCTTGGGGTTAACAGGTCGAAATCAGCCCCAGCATTTT. Translated, it gives CASSLGLTGRNQPQHF.

This clonotype occurred a few times. This sequence joins TRBV12-3 or TRBV12-4 and TRBJ1-1, with D maybe TRBD1 (5 bases). The CDR3 extends over 14 amino acids. The V gene lost 2 bases and the J gene lost 5 bases, with 12 bases spanning the gap. The CDR3: CASSLSTVRTEAFF. DNA for the CDR3: TGTGCCAGCAGTTTATCGACAGTTCGTACTGAAGCTTTCTTT.

The chain joins TRBV30 to TRBJ2-5; D perhaps matches TRBD1 (5 bases). The V and J ends lost 0 bases and 5 bases respectively, with 16 bases between them. The CDR3 spans 15 residues. Germline V lookup: CDR1 GTSNPN, CDR2 SVGIG (reference sequence). Here the CDR3 DNA reads TGTGCCTGGAGTGTACCGGGCAGGGCGAGGGAGACCCAGTACTTC. This codes for CAWSVPGRARETQYF.

This clonotype turned up a few times. The rearrangement uses TRBV7-2 and TRBJ2-5; 12 nucleotides match TRBD2. From germline, CDR1 is SGHTA and CDR2 FQGNSA. V lost 5 bases and J lost 4; bases outside the gene matches: 8. This CDR3 region has 16 residues. This chain's CDR3 is CASSEQLAGGRETQYF. CDR3 nucleotide sequence: TGTGCCAGCAGCGAGCAACTAGCGGGGGGTAGAGAGACCCAGTACTTC.

This clonotype has a count of ten or more. The chain employs TRBV29-1 and TRBJ2-3, with D possibly being TRBD2 (6 bases). The CDR3 contains 11 residues. The ends were cut back, 6 bases at V and 3 bases at J, with 7 bases in the middle. CDR1 and CDR2 from the germline V gene are SQVTM and ANQGSEA. The DNA of the CDR3 is TGCAGCGTCCGGGGGACAGATACGCAGTATTTT. Amino acid sequence: CSVRGTDTQYF.

This clonotype was detected only a few times. The V and J genes are TRBV15 and TRBJ2-7; 8 bases map to TRBD2. Germline CDR1 LNHNV, CDR2 YYDKDF (reference sequence). V was pared by 8 bases and J by 1 base, with 7 bases of the junction left unmatched. This CDR3 region has 14 residues. CDR3 region: CATEDSGDSYEQYF. The CDR3 DNA reads TGTGCCACCGAAGATAGCGGGGATTCCTACGAGCAGTACTTC.

This clonotype was seen a few times. This chain links TRBV12-3 or TRBV12-4 with TRBJ2-7; D possibly corresponds to TRBD2 (5 bases). V lost 1 base and J 6 bases, leaving 7 bases between the germline ends. This CDR3 spans 12 amino acids. CDR3 amino acids: CASSLGGPEQYF. CDR3 nucleotides: TGTGCCAGCAGTTTAGGAGGGCCCGAGCAGTACTTC.

This chain links TRBV5-1 with TRBJ2-7, with D possibly matching TRBD2 (6 bases). CDR3 size: 14 residues. Germline CDR1 SGHRS, CDR2 YFSETQ. V was shortened by 5 bases and J by 2 bases, with 14 bases between the two germline ends. The CDR3 nucleotides read TGCGCCAGCAGGCTTGGGACTGTAACCTACGAGCAGTACTTC. The encoded protein is CASRLGTVTYEQYF.

This clonotype occurred a few times. The V call is TRBV20-1, the J call TRBJ2-7, with D unresolved. There are 11 residues in the CDR3. With 0 bases removed from V and 4 bases from J, the gap between germline ends came to 4 bases. CDR1 DFQATT and CDR2 SNEGSKA come from the germline V gene (reference sequence). The CDR3 DNA is TGCAGTGCTAGAGATGCTTACGAGCAGTACTTC. Amino acid sequence: CSARDAYEQYF.

This clonotype was observed a few times. The genes are TRBV28 and TRBJ2-7; the D gene is possibly TRBD1 (5 bases). Trimming took 6 bases from V and 4 from J, leaving 7 bases between them. Germline CDR1 is MDHEN and CDR2 is SYDVKM. This CDR3 has 11 residues. CDR3 DNA sequence: TGTGCCAGCAGGACAGAGTACGAGCAGTACTTC. Translated, it gives CASRTEYEQYF.

The chain joins TRBV15 to TRBJ1-3; the D is unclear. Trimming took 0 bases from V and 4 from J, leaving 10 bases between them. Per germline, CDR1 LNHNV and CDR2 YYDKDF (reference sequence). The length of the CDR3 is 15 residues. The CDR3: CATSRDLAGGNTIYF. In nucleotides, the CDR3 is TGTGCCACCAGCAGAGATCTTGCGGGAGGAAACACCATATATTTT.

The sample holds a few counts of this clonotype. This chain joins TRBV28 and TRBJ1-1; D call uncertain. Trimming removed 3 bases from V and 4 bases from J, with 12 bases in between. In germline, CDR1 is MDHEN, CDR2 SYDVKM. The CDR3 has 14 residues. CDR3 loop: CASSFFGSTTEAFF. The CDR3 nucleotides are TGTGCCAGCAGTTTTTTCGGCTCGACCACTGAAGCTTTCTTT.

This clonotype was recorded only once. The chain uses TRBV20-1 and TRBJ2-1; TRBD2 matches 10 bases. The V gene end was trimmed by 1 base and the J gene end by 3 bases; junction bases not matched to a gene: 18. This CDR3 is built from 20 residues. Germline CDR1 is DFQATT and CDR2 is SNEGSKA (reference sequence). DNA for the CDR3: TGCAGTGCTAGAGGCCAAGAGAGACTAGCGGGTCTGGTGGACTACAATGAGCAGTTCTTC. Protein product: CSARGQERLAGLVDYNEQFF.

This clonotype was observed a handful of times. V is TRBV24-1 and J is TRBJ2-3; D may be TRBD1 (6 bases). This CDR3 spans 17 amino acids. Per germline, CDR1 KGHDR and CDR2 SFDVKD. V lost 3 bases and J lost 4, with 19 bases in between. CDR3: CATSDSTGHPRADTQYF. For the CDR3, the DNA is TGTGCCACCAGTGATAGTACGGGACATCCGAGGGCAGATACGCAGTATTTT.